One sample yielded the 31 T cell receptor beta chains listed below, sequenced in a study of shared clonotypes between healthy human individuals. The method was immunoSEQ multiplex PCR; TCRdb's version includes in-frame clones alone and lacks a portion of them. The sample holds around 940,000 clones; more than 75% are singletons and the top ten take over 1.3%. Sequencing was performed on memory CD4+ T cells sorted from blood. Subset indicated: CD45RA-negative fraction. The source is a young man in good health.

The rearrangement uses TRBV19 and TRBJ2-1; maybe TRBD2 (6 bases). Deletions cut 4 bases from V and 10 bases from J, with 20 bases between. The CDR3 has 15 amino acids. Germline loops: CDR1 LNHDA, CDR2 SQIVND (reference sequence). The CDR3 sequence is CASSTLVWSSVEQFF. The CDR3 coding sequence is TGTGCCAGTAGTACGCTGGTTTGGTCTAGCGTGGAGCAGTTCTTC.

The chain has TRBV11-2 and TRBJ1-1; no clear D gene. V was shortened by 1 base and J by 4 bases, with 16 bases between the two germline ends. Germline-derived CDR1 and CDR2 are SGHAT and FQNNGV. The length of the CDR3 is 16 residues. The CDR3 reads CASSLGFRSRSTEAFF. CDR3 nucleotides: TGTGCCAGCAGCTTAGGCTTCCGCAGTCGGAGCACTGAAGCTTTCTTT.

This clone was seen more than once but under ten times. The V gene is TRBV27, the J gene TRBJ1-2, with 7 bases lining up with TRBD1. V gave up 6 bases and J gave up 0 bases; unmatched junction bases: 7. The CDR3 length is 15 residues. CDR1 is MNHEY, CDR2 SMNVEV, per germline (reference sequence). CDR3 sequence reads: CASRGGTAANYGYTF. The CDR3 nucleotides read TGTGCCAGCAGGGGAGGGACAGCAGCTAACTATGGCTACACCTTC.

CDR3 amino acids: CASSGGRQGLKKLFF. The CDR3 DNA reads as TGTGCCAGCAGTGGGGGGAGACAGGGGTTAAAAAAACTGTTTTTT. V usage is TRBV2 and J usage is TRBJ1-4, with TRBD1 identical over 8 bases. CDR1 SNHLY and CDR2 FYNNEI come from the germline V gene. The V and J ends lost 4 bases and 9 bases, in that order; junction bases with no gene match: 10. The CDR3 is 15 residues long. The entire variable domain, with the rest obtained from reference TRBV2 and TRBJ1-4, is as follows: EPEVTQTPSHQVTQMGQEVILRCVPISNHLYFYWYRQILGQKVEFLVSFYNNEISEKSEIFDDQFSVERPDGSNFTLKIRSTKLEDSAMYFCASSGGRQGLKKLFFGSGTQLSVL.

The rearrangement links TRBV5-1 to TRBJ2-5; 11 bases are a match to TRBD2. Germline trimming cut 3 bases from V and 4 bases from J; bases unmatched to any gene: 5. Per germline, CDR1 SGHRS and CDR2 YFSETQ. The CDR3 consists of 15 residues. CDR3: CASSSGLAEGETQYF. In DNA form, the CDR3 reads TGCGCCAGCAGCTCGGGACTAGCGGAGGGAGAGACCCAGTACTTC.

V is TRBV25-1 and J is TRBJ2-3; D ambiguous. With 5 bases removed from V and 4 bases from J, the gap between germline ends came to 13 bases. The germline V gene encodes CDR1 MGHDK and CDR2 SYGVNS. The CDR3 loop spans 14 amino acids. The CDR3 loop reads CASSSRRFADTQYF. The DNA for the CDR3 is TGTGCCAGCAGTTCCCGACGGTTTGCAGATACGCAGTATTTT.

CDR3 nucleotides: TGTGCCAGCAGCAACGCGGGGCAGCCACCGAATCAGCCCCAGCATTTT. Translated: CASSNAGQPPNQPQHF. The gene calls are TRBV21-1 and TRBJ1-5. TRBV21-1 corresponds to a pseudogene. The CDR3 contains 16 residues.

The rearrangement uses TRBV10-2 and TRBJ2-7; TRBD2 matches at 12 bases. Looked up from germline, CDR1 is WSHSY and CDR2 is SAAADI. The CDR3 runs to 16 residues. J was trimmed by 2 bases and V by 0 bases; bases with no gene match: 2. The CDR3 DNA follows: TGCGCCAGCAGTGAGTCGGGACTAGCGGGCACCTACGAGCAGTACTTC. Translation gives CASSESGLAGTYEQYF.

The chain carries TRBV6-5 and TRBJ1-1; D is perhaps TRBD1 (6 bases). Germline lookup yields CDR1 MNHEY and CDR2 SVGAGI. This CDR3 comprises 13 residues. V lost 6 bases to trimming and J lost 1 base, with 9 bases between them. The CDR3 DNA is TGTGCCAGCAGGGGGGCTCAGAACACTGAAGCTTTCTTT. Its translation is CASRGAQNTEAFF.

V is TRBV6-6 and J is TRBJ1-3; 7 nucleotides agree with TRBD1. The germline V gene encodes CDR1 MNHNY and CDR2 SVGAGI (reference sequence). This CDR3 is 14 amino acids long. The ends lost 6 bases at V and 2 bases at J; junction bases unmatched: 4. The CDR3 reads CASSSGTAGNTIYF. CDR3 sequence (DNA): TGTGCCAGCAGCAGTGGGACAGCTGGAAACACCATATATTTT.

The gene calls are TRBV5-1 and TRBJ2-5; D gene ambiguous. Germline V lookup: CDR1 SGHRS, CDR2 YFSETQ. The CDR3 runs to 12 residues. Trimming took 4 bases from V and 5 from J, leaving 9 bases between them. The CDR3 DNA is TGCGCCAGCAGCAGACCTGGGGAGACCCAGTACTTC. This gives the protein CASSRPGETQYF.

The CDR3 is CAWRAPGSYEQYF. The DNA of the CDR3 is TGTGCCTGGAGGGCACCGGGATCCTACGAGCAGTACTTC. The chain has TRBV30 and TRBJ2-7, with D possibly matching TRBD2 (5 bases). V was clipped by 3 bases and J by 1 base, with 10 bases between them. Looked up from germline, CDR1 is GTSNPN and CDR2 is SVGIG (reference sequence). The CDR3 has 13 amino acids.

The chain has TRBV11-2 and TRBJ1-5; maybe TRBD1 (5 bases). From germline, CDR1 is SGHAT and CDR2 FQNNGV. The ends were cut back, 2 bases at V and 6 bases at J, with 17 bases in the middle. The CDR3 length is 16 residues. CDR3 nucleotides: TGTGCCAGCAGCTTAATAAGGTGGAGGGGCTGTCAGCCCCAGCATTTT. It specifies CASSLIRWRGCQPQHF.

This sequence joins TRBV30 and TRBJ2-4, with a possible D match to TRBD1 (7 bases). Germline V gives CDR1 GTSNPN, CDR2 SVGIG (reference sequence). The CDR3 extends over 13 amino acids. V dropped 4 bases and J dropped 6 bases, with 13 bases sitting between them. The CDR3 is CAWTAGGGNIQYF. The CDR3, as DNA: TGTGCCTGGACAGCAGGGGGAGGAAACATTCAGTACTTC.

The table lists this clone with a count of one. This chain connects TRBV10-3 to TRBJ1-3; the D is unclear. Trimming took 4 bases from V and 0 from J, leaving 7 bases between them. This CDR3 is built from 14 residues. Germline CDR1 and CDR2: ENHRY and SYGVKD. CDR3 bases: TGTGCCATCAGTGGCTGGAGCTCTGGAAACACCATATATTTT. Its protein is CAISGWSSGNTIYF.

The sample holds one count of this clone. V and J are TRBV21-1 and TRBJ2-3; no DNA check was done on the table's D call, TRBD2. TRBV21-1 has pseudogene status. CDR3 length: 12 amino acids. CDR3 protein: CASSHQAGGPYF. The CDR3 nucleotides read TGTGCCAGCAGCCATCAAGCGGGAGGGCCGTATTTT.

The chain carries TRBV9 and TRBJ2-2; 9 nucleotides agree with TRBD2. This CDR3 is 15 amino acids long. CDR1 and CDR2 (germline): SGDLS, YYNGEE. The J segment lost 5 bases and the V segment lost 7 bases, leaving 9 bases of the junction unmatched. The CDR3 sequence is CASSPRLAGTGELFF. CDR3 nucleotide sequence: TGTGCCAGCTCTCCAAGGCTAGCGGGGACCGGGGAGCTGTTTTTT.

The chain couples TRBV5-4 to TRBJ1-1, with 8 bases fitting TRBD1. The CDR3 spans 17 residues. Germline CDR1 and CDR2: SGHNT and YYREEE (reference sequence). After removal of 4 bases from V and 0 bases from J, the junction contained 11 bases not matched to a gene. DNA of the CDR3: TGTGCCAGCAGCGATCTTGGGACAGGCGGCATGAACACTGAAGCTTTCTTT. Protein: CASSDLGTGGMNTEAFF. Using reference TRBV5-4 and TRBJ1-1 for the parts outside the CDR3, the full variable domain is ETGVTQSPTHLIKTRGQQVTLRCSSQSGHNTVSWYQQALGQGPQFIFQYYREEENGRGNFPPRFSGLQFPNYSSELNVNALELDDSALYLCASSDLGTGGMNTEAFFGQGTRLTVV.

This chain uses TRBV30 with TRBJ1-6, with D possibly matching TRBD1 (6 bases). The CDR3 is made up of 13 amino acids. Germline CDR1 reads GTSNPN; CDR2 reads SVGIG (reference sequence). V shed 5 bases and J shed 5 bases, with 10 bases lying between them. CDR3 residues: CAWEGHHNSPLHF. DNA for the CDR3: TGTGCCTGGGAGGGACACCATAATTCACCCCTCCACTTT.

This clone was found once. The rearrangement joins TRBV11-2 to TRBJ2-5, with D possibly matching TRBD2 (7 bases). The CDR3 is 16 residues long. Germline CDR1 is SGHAT and CDR2 is FQNNGV. V was pared by 1 base and J by 5 bases, with 17 bases between. This CDR3 reads CASSLGGRGISETQYF. CDR3 coding DNA: TGTGCCAGCAGCTTAGGAGGGAGGGGGATTTCCGAGACCCAGTACTTC.

This clone was seen a handful of times. This chain uses TRBV7-9 with TRBJ1-6; D unclear. The CDR3 sequence is 13 residues long. Trimming shortened V by 5 bases and J by 8 bases, and 10 bases separated the two germline ends. Per the germline V gene, CDR1 is SEHNR and CDR2 is FQNEAQ (reference sequence). CDR3 loop: CASSPRMDSPLHF. The DNA of the CDR3 is TGTGCCAGCAGCCCTAGGATGGATTCACCCCTCCACTTT.

This clone has only a few counts. The V call is TRBV10-3, the J call TRBJ2-2; 7 bases match TRBD1. The germline gives CDR1 ENHRY, CDR2 SYGVKD. CDR3 length: 16 residues. Trimming at V came to 5 bases and at J to 6 bases, leaving 12 bases not matched to a gene. CDR3 sequence reads: CAISTQTGMRPGELFF. CDR3 DNA: TGTGCCATCAGTACGCAGACAGGGATGAGACCCGGGGAGCTGTTTTTT.

This clone has just a few counts. This sequence joins TRBV19 and TRBJ1-1; D ambiguous. CDR3 length: 12 residues. Trimming removed 7 bases at V and 3 bases at J, with 9 bases between. Germline CDR1 LNHDA, CDR2 SQIVND (reference sequence). In nucleotides, the CDR3 is TGTGCCAGTAAACCTAGGTACACTGAAGCTTTCTTT. Its translation: CASKPRYTEAFF.

V usage is TRBV2 and J usage is TRBJ2-1; D is unresolved. Germline V CDR1 and CDR2: SNHLY, FYNNEI. V dropped 2 bases and J dropped 0 bases, with 8 bases sitting between them. The length of the CDR3 is 15 residues. The CDR3 is CASSEIGYSYNEQFF. The CDR3 region has the DNA TGTGCCAGCAGTGAAATTGGCTACTCCTACAATGAGCAGTTCTTC.

This chain uses TRBV27 with TRBJ2-7; D gene uncertain. Germline lookup yields CDR1 MNHEY and CDR2 SMNVEV (reference sequence). This CDR3 has 14 amino acids. Trimming pared 3 bases from V and 0 bases from J, leaving 9 bases between. The CDR3 reads CASSFGIGSYEQYF. CDR3 nucleotide sequence: TGTGCCAGCAGTTTTGGTATCGGCTCCTACGAGCAGTACTTC.

The chain employs TRBV6-1 and TRBJ1-2, with D possibly matching TRBD1 (6 bases). The germline V and J ends were trimmed by 4 bases and 5 bases, with 17 bases remaining between them. CDR3 length: 15 amino acids. Germline lookup yields CDR1 MNHNS and CDR2 SASEGT. CDR3 sequence (DNA): TGTGCCAGCAGTGGAACAAGGCAGGGGAATTATGGCTACACCTTC. Its protein product is CASSGTRQGNYGYTF.

The V call is TRBV5-4, the J call TRBJ2-3; unclear D gene. From germline, CDR1 is SGHNT and CDR2 YYREEE (reference sequence). Trimming took 2 bases from V and 0 from J, leaving 4 bases between them. The CDR3 extends over 13 amino acids. The DNA of the CDR3 is TGTGCCAGCAGCTTTGCCAGCACAGATACGCAGTATTTT. Its protein is CASSFASTDTQYF.

The chain couples TRBV29-1 to TRBJ2-2; possible D gene TRBD2, 6 bases. The CDR3 has 13 amino acids. Deletions cut 7 bases from V and 3 bases from J, with 12 bases between. Germline loops: CDR1 SQVTM, CDR2 ANQGSEA. The CDR3: CSARGLYTGELFF. CDR3 in DNA: TGCAGCGCCCGGGGACTTTACACCGGGGAGCTGTTTTTT.

V and J are TRBV4-1 and TRBJ2-3, with 9 bases aligning to TRBD1. The CDR3 extends over 17 amino acids. CDR1 is MGHRA and CDR2 is YSYEKL in the germline V gene. The J segment lost 0 bases and the V segment lost 1 base, leaving 5 bases of the junction unmatched. CDR3 amino acids: CASSQGAGTGSTDTQYF. In DNA, the CDR3 is TGCGCCAGCAGCCAAGGCGCCGGGACAGGGAGCACAGATACGCAGTATTTT.

V is TRBV7-9 and J is TRBJ2-7; tentatively, D is TRBD1 (5 bases). The CDR3 length is 12 residues. V lost 5 bases and J lost 7, with 12 bases in between. CDR1 is SEHNR, CDR2 FQNEAQ, per germline (reference sequence). CDR3 protein: CASSPLDSEQYF. CDR3 in DNA: TGTGCCAGCAGCCCTTTAGACAGTGAGCAGTACTTC.

The rearrangement joins TRBV28 to TRBJ1-3; 10 bases fit TRBD1. The germline V gene has CDR1 MDHEN and CDR2 SYDVKM. This CDR3 is 16 amino acids long. After removal of 2 bases from V and 0 bases from J, the junction contained 1 base not matched to a gene. The CDR3 coding sequence is TGTGCCAGCAGTTTAGGGACAGGGGCCTCTGGAAACACCATATATTTT. Its translation: CASSLGTGASGNTIYF.